This T cell receptor beta chain was sequenced during a study of T cell repertoires in cytomegalovirus infection. The wider study: Alongside well-studied HLA-B-restricted CMV epitopes, recently identified HLA-C-restricted CMV epitopes were also used. Signatures in public TCR beta sequences pointed to both CMV infection and matching HLA type.

TCRdb used MiXCR to reprocess the reads, holding one entry per CDR3 protein. The sample holds some 920,000 distinct CDR3 sequences; around 32% are singletons and the top ten take more than 12%. The V end was cut by 8 bases, the J end by 2 bases, with 14 bases between. The CDR3 runs 13 residues. Germline lookup yields CDR1 SQVTM and CDR2 ANQGSEA. In this sample, this clonotype turned up a few times. Its antigen remains unknown. The study, taken as a whole, reports: Ex vivo responses were dominated by HLA-C-restricted CMV-specific TCR beta clonotypes.

The V call is TRBV29-1, the J call TRBJ2-3; perhaps TRBD2 as D (6 bases). This clonotype was obtained from a human donor in good health (CMV status not recorded). Some clones in this sample may be carry-over from other donors' samples. The specimen comprised cultured CD8+ T cells from PBMCs, sampled from culture after CMV antigen stimulation. In nucleotides, the CDR3 is TGCAGCTTTGGGGACTCCACCACAGATACGCAGTATTTT. This sequence encodes CSFGDSTTDTQYF.